This is a list of T cell receptor beta chains from one sample in a study of blood T cell repertoires in COVID-19. The table came from immunoSEQ multiplex PCR; TCRdb's copy has only in-frame clones and leaves some out. This repertoire shows roughly 180,000 clones, around four fifths found once; its top ten account for 12%. What was sequenced was PBMCs or T cells enriched from blood (not recorded which). These receptors came from a middle-aged man who had recovered from COVID-19. Each CDR3 is given with its conserved first and last residue. Each record gives: J gene, V gene, clone size, D gene, CDR3 DNA, CDR3 protein. A D gene is named only where the DNA matches it firmly. The listing skips clone size in some rows; elsewhere it reads once, few, many or a size class.

TRBJ2-3 | TRBV19 | NA | TRBD2 | TGTGCCAGTAGTACCCCACTGGGGGGGAGCACAGATACGCAGTATTTT | CASSTPLGGSTDTQYF
TRBJ1-4 | TRBV9 | NA | NA | TGTGCCAGCAGCGCACAGGTTTTCAATGAAAAACTGTTTTTT | CASSAQVFNEKLFF
TRBJ1-1 | TRBV5-1 | NA | TRBD1 | TGCGCCAGCAGCTTAGGGACAGGAACTGAAGCTTTCTTT | CASSLGTGTEAFF
TRBJ2-1 | TRBV9 | NA | NA | TGTGCCAGCAGCGTAGCCCCTAGCTACAATGAGCAGTTCTTC | CASSVAPSYNEQFF
TRBJ1-1 | TRBV5-5 | NA | NA | TGTGCCAGCAGCCCCGGAGGGGCACCCTACACTGAAGCTTTCTTT | CASSPGGAPYTEAFF
TRBJ2-1 | TRBV28 | NA | TRBD2 | TGTGCCAGCACCATTGGGACTAGCGGGAGTAATGAGCAGTTCTTC | CASTIGTSGSNEQFF
TRBJ1-2 | TRBV29-1 | NA | NA | TGCAGCGTTGAATCCCCAGGGGACGGCTACACCTTC | CSVESPGDGYTF
TRBJ2-3 | TRBV18 | NA | NA | TGTGCCAGCTCACTACAGGGAACTAGCGCAGGAAAGAGCACAGATACGCAGTATTTT | CASSLQGTSAGKSTDTQYF
TRBJ2-1 | TRBV3-1/TRBV3-2 | NA | NA | TGTGCCAGCAGCCCCACCGGTCTTTTTATTGAGCAGTTCTTC | CASSPTGLFIEQFF
TRBJ1-6 | TRBV30 | few | NA | TGTGCCTGGAGTGCTTCTCGTTCACCCCTCCACTTT | CAWSASRSPLHF
TRBJ2-2 | TRBV5-4 | once | TRBD1 | TGTGCCAGCAGCTCGGACAGGGGAAAGACCGGGGAGCTGTTTTTT | CASSSDRGKTGELFF
TRBJ1-2 | TRBV7-9 | NA | TRBD1 | TGTGCCAGCAGCTTATGGGACAGGGGAGGGTCGAATGGCTACACCTTC | CASSLWDRGGSNGYTF
TRBJ1-1 | TRBV9 | NA | NA | TGTGCCAGCAGCGGCTTAGGGGTTGAGAACACTGAAGCTTTCTTT | CASSGLGVENTEAFF
TRBJ1-2 | TRBV4-3 | NA | TRBD1 | TGCGCCAGCAGCCCGATCCCGGGACAGGAGGACTATGGCTACACCTTC | CASSPIPGQEDYGYTF
TRBJ1-5 | TRBV19 | NA | NA | TGTGCCAGTAGTATAATAGAAAATCAGCCCCAGCATTTT | CASSIIENQPQHF
TRBJ1-1 | TRBV7-9 | NA | NA | TGTGCCAGCAGCTTCTTTGACAGCTCCACTGAAGCTTTCTTT | CASSFFDSSTEAFF
TRBJ1-4 | TRBV7-9 | NA | TRBD1 | TGTGCCAGCAGCTCCAAACAGGGGGTCAGTGAAAAACTGTTTTTT | CASSSKQGVSEKLFF
TRBJ2-2 | TRBV7-2 | once | NA | TGTGCCAGCAGCGTTGGACAGCTCAACACCGGGGAGCTGTTTTTT | CASSVGQLNTGELFF
TRBJ1-1 | TRBV18 | NA | TRBD1 | TGTGCCAGCTCACCCGAAGGGGGCCCAAAAATGAACACTGAAGCTTTCTTT | CASSPEGGPKMNTEAFF
TRBJ2-7 | TRBV6-5 | NA | TRBD1 | TGTGCCAGCAGTTACAAGCAAGGACAGGGAACCTACGAGCAGTACTTC | CASSYKQGQGTYEQYF
TRBJ1-1 | TRBV10-2 | once | NA | TGCGCCAGCGTCCCCCCCAGGGTCACTGAAGCTTTCTTT | CASVPPRVTEAFF
TRBJ1-1 | TRBV7-9 | once | NA | TGTGCCAGCAGCTTTTCCCCCCAGGGGCCCACTGAAGCTTTCTTT | CASSFSPQGPTEAFF
TRBJ2-3 | TRBV19 | NA | NA | TGTGCCAGTAAGGCTAGCGACACAGATACGCAGTATTTT | CASKASDTDTQYF
TRBJ1-2 | TRBV5-4 | NA | TRBD1 | TGTGCCAGCATTCCCCCCGGACAGGACCCTAGGAACTATGGCTACACCTTC | CASIPPGQDPRNYGYTF
TRBJ2-7 | TRBV9 | NA | NA | TGTGCCAGCAGCCCCGCAGGGAAGCACTCCTACGAGCAGTACTTC | CASSPAGKHSYEQYF
TRBJ2-2 | TRBV18 | once | TRBD1 | TGTGCCAGCTCACCAATGGGACAGGGAAACACCGGGGAGCTGTTTTTT | CASSPMGQGNTGELFF
TRBJ1-1 | TRBV27 | NA | TRBD1 | TGTGCCAGCAACTCCAGGGGGCATAGGAACACTGAAGCTTTCTTT | CASNSRGHRNTEAFF
TRBJ2-7 | TRBV7-9 | NA | TRBD1 | TGTGCCAGCAGCTTAGTGGACAGGGACGAGCAGTACTTC | CASSLVDRDEQYF
TRBJ1-2 | TRBV7-3 | NA | NA | TGTGCCAGCAGCCCCACCTCAACAGGGAACTATGGCTACACCTTC | CASSPTSTGNYGYTF
TRBJ2-5 | TRBV30 | NA | NA | TGTGCCTGGAGTGATACCTCGGACAGCCAAGAGACCCAGTACTTC | CAWSDTSDSQETQYF
TRBJ2-5 | TRBV19 | once | TRBD2 | TGTGCCAGTAGTATGAGGGTTAGCGGGATGTACCAAGAGACCCAGTACTTC | CASSMRVSGMYQETQYF
TRBJ2-5 | TRBV18 | NA | NA | TGTGCCAGCTCACCACCGGGGCAGCCCGAAGAGACCCAGTACTTC | CASSPPGQPEETQYF
TRBJ2-7 | TRBV4-2 | once | NA | TGTGCCAGCAGCCCTAATTTCGGGGACTACGAGCAGTACTTC | CASSPNFGDYEQYF
TRBJ1-3 | TRBV5-4 | NA | NA | TGTGCCAGCAGCTCGACCGGGACAAGTACAGGAAACACCATATATTTT | CASSSTGTSTGNTIYF
TRBJ2-2 | TRBV24-1 | NA | NA | TGTGCCACCCAAAACCTAGGCCAAACCGGGGAGCTGTTTTTT | CATQNLGQTGELFF
TRBJ1-2 | TRBV30 | NA | NA | TGTGCCTGGAGTGTATCCAGGGATGGCTACACCTTC | CAWSVSRDGYTF
TRBJ2-7 | TRBV28 | NA | TRBD1 | TGTGCCAGCAGTCCGGACAGGGGGGCCTACGAGCAGTACTTC | CASSPDRGAYEQYF
TRBJ1-2 | TRBV7-2 | NA | TRBD1 | TGTGCCAGCAGCTGGGGACAGCCCGATGGCTACACCTTC | CASSWGQPDGYTF
TRBJ2-7 | TRBV9 | NA | NA | TGTGCCAGCAGCTCGGGGCCCGGGACAATCCCCTACGAGCAGTACTTC | CASSSGPGTIPYEQYF
TRBJ2-7 | TRBV25-1 | NA | NA | TGTGGCCTCCGGGGTAATCCGTACGAGCAGTACTTC | CGLRGNPYEQYF
TRBJ2-7 | TRBV29-1 | NA | NA | TGCAGCGTTGAAGAGTCCGAGGGTTACACCTACGAGCAGTACTTC | CSVEESEGYTYEQYF
TRBJ1-3 | TRBV9 | NA | NA | TGTGCCAGCAGCAAGGGAGGGCCGTCCGGAAACACCATATATTTT | CASSKGGPSGNTIYF
TRBJ2-1 | TRBV7-8 | NA | TRBD2 | TGTGCCAGCAGCTTACTAGCGGGGCCTTTAGATGAGCAGTTCTTC | CASSLLAGPLDEQFF
TRBJ1-1 | TRBV7-2 | NA | NA | TGTGCCAGCAGCTTAGAAGTCAGGTCGAACACTGAAGCTTTCTTT | CASSLEVRSNTEAFF
TRBJ1-4 | TRBV5-4 | NA | TRBD1 | TGTGCCAGCAGCTGGGACAGGGGCACTAATGAAAAACTGTTTTTT | CASSWDRGTNEKLFF
TRBJ2-1 | TRBV10-2 | many | NA | TGCGCCAGCAGTGCTACCGAGTACAATGAGCAGTTCTTC | CASSATEYNEQFF
TRBJ2-7 | TRBV5-1 | NA | NA | TGCGCCAGCAGCTCAAGTTCCGGACAGAGATCCTACGAGCAGTACTTC | CASSSSSGQRSYEQYF
TRBJ2-5 | TRBV4-3 | NA | TRBD2 | TGCGCCAGGGGGACGACTAGCGGGAGAGGAAGGCAAGAGACCCAGTACTTC | CARGTTSGRGRQETQYF
TRBJ1-1 | TRBV18 | NA | NA | TGTGCCAGCTCACCAAGGGGGGGCTGGAACACTGAAGCTTTCTTT | CASSPRGGWNTEAFF
TRBJ1-1 | TRBV19 | NA | NA | TGTGCCAGTGAGGACATGTACACTGAAGCTTTCTTT | CASEDMYTEAFF
TRBJ1-4 | TRBV27 | NA | NA | TGTGCCAGCAGTCCTACAGGGTGGACTACTAATGAAAAACTGTTTTTT | CASSPTGWTTNEKLFF
TRBJ2-7 | TRBV10-3 | once | NA | TGTGCCATCAGTGAGTCGACAGACAAGCAGTACTTC | CAISESTDKQYF
TRBJ1-1 | TRBV27 | NA | NA | TGTGCCAGCGGTTCGGGGGGGCGGTCTGCTTTCTTT | CASGSGGRSAFF
TRBJ2-1 | TRBV11-2 | many | TRBD1 | TGTGCCAGCAGCTTAGGGACAGGGTACAATGAGCAGTTCTTC | CASSLGTGYNEQFF
TRBJ1-2 | TRBV5-1 | NA | NA | TGCGCCAGCAGCTTGGAGAGTTATGGCTACACCTTC | CASSLESYGYTF
TRBJ2-3 | TRBV5-1 | NA | TRBD1 | TGCGCCAGCAGCTCCCCGGGACAGCTCACAGATACGCAGTATTTT | CASSSPGQLTDTQYF
TRBJ2-3 | TRBV4-2 | few | NA | TGTGCCAGCAGCCTCGCGGTAGCGCGCACAGATACGCAGTATTTT | CASSLAVARTDTQYF
TRBJ2-2 | TRBV11-2 | NA | NA | TGTGCCAGCAGAGTTCCCGGCGGAACCGGGGAGCTGTTTTTT | CASRVPGGTGELFF
TRBJ1-1 | TRBV10-3 | NA | NA | TGTGCCATCAGTGAGTCTGGAGATAGGGGGGCTTTCTTT | CAISESGDRGAFF